This TCR beta chain was documented in a study of T-cell memory formation after mild COVID-19. 5'RACE with constant-segment primers built TCRalpha and TCRbeta cDNA libraries with UMIs. TCRdb analysed the 5' RACE reads with MiXCR anew, one entry per CDR3 protein. The sample shows approximately 580,000 distinct CDR3 sequences, roughly 22% of them seen only once. Trimming removed 6 bases at V and 1 base at J, with 14 bases between. The length of the CDR3 is 15 residues. Per germline, CDR1 ENHRY and CDR2 SYGVKD. The rearrangement uses TRBV10-3 and TRBJ2-3; a possible D gene is TRBD2 (5 bases). The material sequenced was PBMCs or a T cell subset sorted from them (not recorded which). This receptor was identified in an adult woman who had mild COVID-19 (a few samples of this study predate the infection). Cell type and time point are not known. CDR3 sequence: CAIRVVGARTDTQYF. In nucleotides, the CDR3 is TGTGCCATCAGGGTAGTGGGAGCACGCACAGATACGCAGTATTTT.